This T cell receptor (beta chain) originates from a study of T cells after posttransplantation cyclophosphamide. Whole-study results and caveats: TRB overlap between skin or GI tissue T cells and blood was limited. Recipient CMV seropositivity and CMV reactivation strongly tracked TRB clonality. Donor-recipient repertoire similarity was low at 1-2 months, rising over year one.

The data were produced by immunoSEQ multiplex PCR, yet TCRdb's version contains in-frame clones alone and is incomplete. The sample shows 9,500 to 10,000 clones, 98% of them seen only once. With regard to this clone: Antigen specificity is unknown.

The naive gate required viable CD3+CD4+ or CD3+CD8+ cells with CCR7+CD45RA+CD45RO-CD95-CD27+CD28+ phenotype. The V end was cut by 3 bases, the J end by 8 bases, with 8 bases between. The CDR3 has 12 residues. Germline loops: CDR1 SGHAT, CDR2 FQDESV (reference sequence). Sequencing was carried out using naive CD4+ T cells sorted from PBMCs. The receptor was derived from a woman aged 60-75 years in good health, CMV-negative, and a related stem cell transplant donor. The chain uses TRBV11-1 and TRBJ1-3; D is possibly TRBD1 (5 bases). The CDR3 reads CASSLGGDTIYF. The CDR3 coding sequence is TGTGCCAGCAGCTTGGGGGGGGACACCATATATTTT. Full variable domain (rest looked up from reference TRBV11-1 and TRBJ1-3): EAEVAQSPRYKITEKSQAVAFWCDPISGHATLYWYRQILGQGPELLVQFQDESVVDDSQLPKDRFSAERLKGVDSTLKIQPAELGDSAMYLCASSLGGDTIYFGEGSWLTVV.